The 6 T cell receptor beta chains listed next were all sequenced from one sample in a study of regulatory and conventional T cells in RAG deficiency. Repertoires were generated with immunoSEQ multiplex PCR, while TCRdb's copy carries only in-frame clones and drops some. The sample has fewer than 40,000 clones, about 70% seen once. The sorted conventional CD4+ T cells were CD25-low and CD127-high, with genomic DNA sequenced. This sample also appeared in a second study, on regulatory T cells. That paper notes: Primers: 52 TRBV forward and 13 TRBJ reverse.

Sequenced material: CD4+ effector T cells sorted from blood. Source of these receptors: a human donor in good health.

This clone was seen a few times. The chain joins TRBV15 to TRBJ1-6, with TRBD1 as a possible D gene (6 bases). CDR3 length: 15 amino acids. Per germline, CDR1 LNHNV and CDR2 YYDKDF (reference sequence). Trimming cost V 0 bases and J 9 bases, with 12 bases left between them. The chain's CDR3 is CATSRDQGIGSPLHF. CDR3 DNA sequence: TGTGCCACCAGCAGAGATCAGGGGATTGGTTCACCCCTCCACTTT.

The chain has TRBV28 and TRBJ1-6, with D unclear. Germline loops: CDR1 MDHEN, CDR2 SYDVKM. The ends were cut back, 2 bases at V and 7 bases at J, with 9 bases in the middle. CDR3 length: 14 residues. CDR3 sequence (DNA): TGTGCCAGCAGTTTAGACCTTCACAATTCACCCCTCCACTTT. Translating gives CASSLDLHNSPLHF.

The chain links TRBV4-2 to TRBJ2-1; 9 bases are a match to TRBD2. Germline V CDR1 and CDR2: LGHNA, YNFKEQ. The CDR3 sequence is 16 residues long. The V gene end was trimmed by 4 bases and the J gene end by 4 bases; junction bases not matched to a gene: 8. CDR3 DNA: TGTGCCAGCAGCCTTGCGCGGGGGGGCGTATACAATGAGCAGTTCTTC. It specifies CASSLARGGVYNEQFF.

This chain joins TRBV11-1 and TRBJ1-2; D ambiguous. The CDR3 runs to 13 residues. CDR1 is SGHAT, CDR2 FQDESV, per germline (reference sequence). With 1 base removed from V and 6 bases from J, the gap between germline ends came to 9 bases. The CDR3 sequence: CASSLVPGNGYTF. CDR3 in DNA: TGTGCCAGCAGCTTAGTTCCGGGGAATGGCTACACCTTC.

The chain joins TRBV4-1 to TRBJ2-7, with D perhaps assigned TRBD1 or TRBD2 (6 bases each). Germline V gene sequence: CDR1 MGHRA, CDR2 YSYEKL. The CDR3 is made up of 14 amino acids. V dropped 1 base and J dropped 4 bases, with 11 bases sitting between them. The CDR3 is CASSQVGAGYEQYF. CDR3 nucleotide sequence: TGCGCCAGCAGCCAAGTGGGGGCGGGATACGAGCAGTACTTC.

V gene TRBV28 combines with J gene TRBJ2-3; perhaps TRBD2 as D (6 bases). The V and J ends lost 2 bases and 3 bases respectively, with 12 bases between them. Germline lookup yields CDR1 MDHEN and CDR2 SYDVKM. The CDR3 has 15 residues. CDR3: CASSLGGFRTDTQYF. The CDR3, as DNA: TGTGCCAGCAGTTTAGGGGGGTTTAGGACAGATACGCAGTATTTT.